Detailed here is one T cell receptor beta chain. The sample comes from a study of control samples from healthy donors and cancer patients. TCRdb's table, derived via immunoSEQ multiplex PCR, lists solely in-frame clones and lacks some. The profile shows about 88,000 clones, 85% to 95% of them singletons. CDR3 size: 14 residues. The V end lost 0 bases, the J end lost 4 bases, and 7 bases lay between the germline ends. Per the germline V gene, CDR1 is MNHEY and CDR2 is SMNVEV (reference sequence). This TCR derives from a man aged 18 to 30 in good health. Specimen: blood. The chain couples TRBV27 to TRBJ1-5; D unclear. This CDR3 is CASSLSSFNQPQHF. As DNA, the CDR3 is TGTGCCAGCAGTTTATCCTCCTTTAATCAGCCCCAGCATTTT.